This T cell receptor (beta chain) was captured in a study of PD-1 blockade in mismatch repair-deficient tumors. Generated by immunoSEQ multiplex PCR, the TCRdb table keeps only in-frame clones and is missing some. The sample holds 8,500 to 10,000 clones, around 87% seen once. Turning to this clone: What it binds is unknown.

Time point meaning: roughly 9-day in vitro stimulation with candidate neoantigen peptide 2. Germline CDR1 is SGHKS and CDR2 is YYEKEE (reference sequence). The CDR3 runs to 15 residues. V lost 2 bases to trimming and J lost 5 bases, with 16 bases between them. The J gene is TRBJ2-5, the V gene TRBV5-5; no clear D gene. This specimen consisted of cells cultured in vitro, obtained from a patient treated with pembrolizumab. This receptor was obtained from an adult with mismatch repair-deficient cancer. The CDR3 sequence is CASSFSGSAGETQYF. DNA for the CDR3: TGTGCCAGCAGCTTTTCAGGTTCGGCCGGGGAGACCCAGTACTTC.